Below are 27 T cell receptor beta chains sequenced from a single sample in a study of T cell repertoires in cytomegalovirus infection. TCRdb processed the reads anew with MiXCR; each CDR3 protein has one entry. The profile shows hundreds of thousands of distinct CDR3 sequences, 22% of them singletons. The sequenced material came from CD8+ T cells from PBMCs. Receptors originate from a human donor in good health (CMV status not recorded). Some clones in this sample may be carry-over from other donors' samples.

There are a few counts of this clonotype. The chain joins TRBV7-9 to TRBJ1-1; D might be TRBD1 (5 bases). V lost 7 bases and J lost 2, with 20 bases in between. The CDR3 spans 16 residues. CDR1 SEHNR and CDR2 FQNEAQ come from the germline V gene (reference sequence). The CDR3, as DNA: TGTGCCAGCACCCAAATGACCCAGGGTATAAACACTGAAGCTTTCTTT. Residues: CASTQMTQGINTEAFF.

The CDR3 nucleotides are TGTGCCAGCAGTTGGGGGTTTCCGAGTCAGCCCCAGCATTTT. It encodes CASSWGFPSQPQHF. J is TRBJ1-5 and V is TRBV12-3 or TRBV12-4; a possible D gene is TRBD1 (5 bases). The CDR3 covers 14 residues. V was pared by 4 bases and J by 6 bases, with 13 bases between.

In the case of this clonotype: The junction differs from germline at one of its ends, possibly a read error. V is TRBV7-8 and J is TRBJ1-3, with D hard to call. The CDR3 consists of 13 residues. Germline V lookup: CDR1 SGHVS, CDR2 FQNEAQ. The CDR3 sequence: CANSLFRGDTIYF. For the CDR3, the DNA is TGTGCCAACAGCTTATTTCGTGGGGACACCATATATTTT.

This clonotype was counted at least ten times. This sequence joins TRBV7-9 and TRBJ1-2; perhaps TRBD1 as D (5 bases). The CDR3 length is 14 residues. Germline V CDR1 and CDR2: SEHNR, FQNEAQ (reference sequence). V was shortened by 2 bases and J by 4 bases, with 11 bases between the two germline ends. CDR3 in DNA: TGTGCCAGCAGCTTACCGGGGCAGACCTATGGCTACACCTTC. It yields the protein CASSLPGQTYGYTF.

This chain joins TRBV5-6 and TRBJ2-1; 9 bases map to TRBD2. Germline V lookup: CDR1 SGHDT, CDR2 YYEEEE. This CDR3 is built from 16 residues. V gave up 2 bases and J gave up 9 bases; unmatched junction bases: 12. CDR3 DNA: TGTGCCAGCAGCTTCGATGGCGGGGGGGCTTTTATTGAGCAGTTCTTC. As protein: CASSFDGGGAFIEQFF.

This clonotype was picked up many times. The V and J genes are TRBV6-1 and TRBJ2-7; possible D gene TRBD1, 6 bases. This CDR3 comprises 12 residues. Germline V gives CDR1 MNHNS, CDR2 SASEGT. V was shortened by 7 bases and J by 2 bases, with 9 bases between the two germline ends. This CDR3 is CASTDSTYEQYF. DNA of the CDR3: TGTGCCAGCACGGACAGTACCTACGAGCAGTACTTC.

DNA of the CDR3: TGCGCCAGCAGCTTGGAGGCAGCACCCTACGAGCAGTACTTC. Protein sequence: CASSLEAAPYEQYF. The rearrangement links TRBV5-1 to TRBJ2-7; D is unclear. CDR1 and CDR2 (germline): SGHRS, YFSETQ. V was shortened by 0 bases and J by 2 bases, with 9 bases between the two germline ends. This CDR3 is 14 amino acids long.

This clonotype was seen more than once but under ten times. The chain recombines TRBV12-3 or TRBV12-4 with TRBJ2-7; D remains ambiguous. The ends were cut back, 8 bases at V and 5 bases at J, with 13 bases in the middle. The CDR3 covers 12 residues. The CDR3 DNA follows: TGTGCCAGCGGATGGGTCATAGACGAGCAGTACTTC. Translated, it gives CASGWVIDEQYF.

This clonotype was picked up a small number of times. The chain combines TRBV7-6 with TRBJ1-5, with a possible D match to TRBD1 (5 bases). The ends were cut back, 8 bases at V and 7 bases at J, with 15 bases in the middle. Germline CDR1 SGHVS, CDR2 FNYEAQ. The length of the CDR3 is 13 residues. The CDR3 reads CASEGGGTQPQHF. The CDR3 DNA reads TGTGCCAGCGAGGGTGGGGGGACCCAGCCCCAGCATTTT.

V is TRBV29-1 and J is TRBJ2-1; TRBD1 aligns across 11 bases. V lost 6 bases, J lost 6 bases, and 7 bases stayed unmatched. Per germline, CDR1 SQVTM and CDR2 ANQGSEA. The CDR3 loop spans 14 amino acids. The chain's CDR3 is CSVQGDRGVNEQFF. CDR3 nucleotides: TGCAGCGTCCAAGGGGACAGGGGGGTCAATGAGCAGTTCTTC.

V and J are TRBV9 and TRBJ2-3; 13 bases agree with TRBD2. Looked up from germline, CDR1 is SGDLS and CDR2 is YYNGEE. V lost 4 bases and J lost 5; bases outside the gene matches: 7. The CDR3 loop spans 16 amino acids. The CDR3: CASSSGTSGAVDTQYF. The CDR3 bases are TGTGCCAGCAGCTCAGGGACTAGCGGGGCGGTAGATACGCAGTATTTT.

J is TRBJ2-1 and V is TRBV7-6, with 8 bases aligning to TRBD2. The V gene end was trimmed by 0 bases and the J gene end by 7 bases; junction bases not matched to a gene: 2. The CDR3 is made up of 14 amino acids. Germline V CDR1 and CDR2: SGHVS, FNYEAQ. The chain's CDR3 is CASSLAGGGNEQFF. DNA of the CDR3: TGTGCCAGCAGCTTAGCCGGCGGGGGGAATGAGCAGTTCTTC.

CDR3 DNA sequence: TGCAGTGCTAGAGATGGGGGGGAAACTCGAGCAGCCTACGAGCAGTACTTC. It is translated as CSARDGGETRAAYEQYF. The genes are TRBV20-1 and TRBJ2-7; TRBD2 aligns across 7 bases. Trimming removed 0 bases from V and 2 bases from J; junction bases left unmatched: 13. The V gene's germline CDR1 is DFQATT and CDR2 SNEGSKA (reference sequence). The CDR3 consists of 17 residues.

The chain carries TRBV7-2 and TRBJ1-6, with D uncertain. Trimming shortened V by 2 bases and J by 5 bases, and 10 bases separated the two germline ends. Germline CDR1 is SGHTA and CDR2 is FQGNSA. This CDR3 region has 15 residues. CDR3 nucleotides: TGTGCCAGCAGCTTATTTGGGCCGGATAATTCACCCCTCCACTTT. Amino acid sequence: CASSLFGPDNSPLHF.

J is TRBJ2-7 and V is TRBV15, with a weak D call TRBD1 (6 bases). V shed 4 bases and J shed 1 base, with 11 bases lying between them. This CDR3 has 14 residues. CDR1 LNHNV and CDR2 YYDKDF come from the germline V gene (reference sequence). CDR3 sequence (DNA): TGTGCCACCAGCAACCCGGGACATTCCTACGAGCAGTACTTC. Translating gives CATSNPGHSYEQYF.

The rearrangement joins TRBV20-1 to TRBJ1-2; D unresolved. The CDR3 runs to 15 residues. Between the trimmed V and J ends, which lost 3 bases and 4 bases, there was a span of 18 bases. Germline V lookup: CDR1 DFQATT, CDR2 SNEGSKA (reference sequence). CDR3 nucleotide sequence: TGCAGTGCTAGTCCACCCTCCGTCAGCTCCTATGGCTACACCTTC. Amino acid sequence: CSASPPSVSSYGYTF.

For the CDR3, the DNA is TGTGCCAGCAGCCAAGATCTGAGTACCTACGAGCAGTACTTC. This encodes CASSQDLSTYEQYF. The chain uses TRBV3-1 and TRBJ2-7; D gene ambiguous. Deletions cut 0 bases from V and 2 bases from J, with 8 bases between. Germline-derived CDR1 and CDR2 are LGHDT and YNNKEL (reference sequence). The CDR3 sequence is 14 residues long.

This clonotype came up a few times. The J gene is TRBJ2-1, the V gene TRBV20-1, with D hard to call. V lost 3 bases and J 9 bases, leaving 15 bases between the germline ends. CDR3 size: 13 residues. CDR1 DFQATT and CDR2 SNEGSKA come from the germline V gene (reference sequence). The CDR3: CSASGVGPLEQFF. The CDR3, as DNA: TGCAGTGCTAGCGGTGTGGGCCCTCTTGAGCAGTTCTTC.

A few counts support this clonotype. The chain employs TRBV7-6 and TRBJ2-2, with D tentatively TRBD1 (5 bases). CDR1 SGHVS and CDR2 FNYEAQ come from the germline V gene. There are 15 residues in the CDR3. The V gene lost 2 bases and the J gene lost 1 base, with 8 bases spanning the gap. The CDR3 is CASSLTTVNTGELFF. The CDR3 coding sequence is TGTGCCAGCAGCTTAACGACAGTGAACACCGGGGAGCTGTTTTTT.

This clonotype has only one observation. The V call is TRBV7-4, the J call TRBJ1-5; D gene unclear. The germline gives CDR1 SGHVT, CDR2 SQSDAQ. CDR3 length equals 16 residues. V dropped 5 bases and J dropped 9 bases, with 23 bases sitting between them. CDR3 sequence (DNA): TGTGCCAGCAGCCCTACAGACCCCGATTACCATCGGCCCCAGCATTTT. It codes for CASSPTDPDYHRPQHF. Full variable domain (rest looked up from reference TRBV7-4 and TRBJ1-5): GAGVSQSPRYKVAKRGRDVALRCDSISGHVTLYWYRQTLGQGSEVLTYSQSDAQRDKSGRPSGRFSAERPERSVSTLKIQRTEQGDSAVYLCASSPTDPDYHRPQHFGDGTRLSIL.

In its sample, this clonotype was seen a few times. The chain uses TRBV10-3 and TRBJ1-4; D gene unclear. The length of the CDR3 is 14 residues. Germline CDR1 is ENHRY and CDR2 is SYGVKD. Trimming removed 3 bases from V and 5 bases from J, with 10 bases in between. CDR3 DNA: TGTGCCATCAGTGATGAGCTACCGAATGAAAAACTGTTTTTT. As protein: CAISDELPNEKLFF.

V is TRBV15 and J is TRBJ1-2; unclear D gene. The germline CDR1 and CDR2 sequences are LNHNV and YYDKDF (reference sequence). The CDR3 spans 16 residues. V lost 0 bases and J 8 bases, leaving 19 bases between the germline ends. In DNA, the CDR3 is TGTGCCACCAGCAGAGATAAGGGAGGACTGCCGGGAGGCTACACCTTC. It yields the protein CATSRDKGGLPGGYTF.

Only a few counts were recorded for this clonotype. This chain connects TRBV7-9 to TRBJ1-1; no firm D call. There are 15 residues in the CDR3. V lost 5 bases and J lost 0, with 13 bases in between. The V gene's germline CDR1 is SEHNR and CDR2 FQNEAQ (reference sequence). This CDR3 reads CASSPIVGLNTEAFF. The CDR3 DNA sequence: TGTGCCAGCAGCCCAATCGTGGGCTTGAACACTGAAGCTTTCTTT.

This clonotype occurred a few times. The CDR3 here is CASSDQQTVYQETQYF. CDR3 sequence (DNA): TGTGCCAGCAGTGACCAACAAACAGTGTACCAAGAGACCCAGTACTTC. This chain connects TRBV2 to TRBJ2-5; D gene uncertain. The germline V and J ends were trimmed by 3 bases and 0 bases, with 14 bases remaining between them. Germline CDR1 SNHLY, CDR2 FYNNEI. The CDR3 runs 16 residues.

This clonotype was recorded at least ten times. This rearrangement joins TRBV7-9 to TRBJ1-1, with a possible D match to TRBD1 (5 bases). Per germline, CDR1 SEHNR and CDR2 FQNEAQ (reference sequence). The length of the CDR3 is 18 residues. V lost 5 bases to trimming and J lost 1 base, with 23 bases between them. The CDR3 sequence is CASSPREMVSVGNTEAFF. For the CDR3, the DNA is TGTGCCAGCAGCCCCAGGGAGATGGTTTCGGTAGGGAACACTGAAGCTTTCTTT. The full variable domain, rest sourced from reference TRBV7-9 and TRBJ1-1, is DTGVSQNPRHKITKRGQNVTFRCDPISEHNRLYWYRQTLGQGPEFLTYFQNEAQLEKSRLLSDRFSAERPKGSFSTLEIQRTEQGDSAMYLCASSPREMVSVGNTEAFFGQGTRLTVV.

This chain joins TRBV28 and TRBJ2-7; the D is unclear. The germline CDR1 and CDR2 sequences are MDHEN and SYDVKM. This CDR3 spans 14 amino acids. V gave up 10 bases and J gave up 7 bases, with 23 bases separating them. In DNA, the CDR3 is TGTGCCACTTCACAAAGGACCCTCTCTAGGGAGCAGTACTTC. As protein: CATSQRTLSREQYF.

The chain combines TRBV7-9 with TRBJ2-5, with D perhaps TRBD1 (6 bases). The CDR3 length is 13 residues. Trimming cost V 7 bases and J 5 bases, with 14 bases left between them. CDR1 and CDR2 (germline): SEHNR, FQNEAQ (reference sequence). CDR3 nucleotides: TGTGCCAGCACTCCGCAGGGGTGGGAGACCCAGTACTTC. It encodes CASTPQGWETQYF.